The 3 T cell receptor beta chains presented below share a single source sample, sequenced in a study of molecular identifiers for immune sequencing clone quantification. MiXCR was run by TCRdb on the PCR reads, yielding one entry per CDR3 protein. Of some 320,000 distinct CDR3 sequences in the sample, roughly a quarter were seen once. The source material was naive CD8+ T cells from blood, with Jurkat cell RNA spiked in. Sample subset: FACS-sorted CD8+CD4-CCR7+CD45RA+ naive T cells. These receptors were collected from a human donor in good health. Some libraries in this study had Jurkat cell RNA spiked in.

The J gene is TRBJ2-7, the V gene TRBV4-1, with TRBD2 matching over 7 bases. Germline V CDR1 and CDR2: MGHRA, YSYEKL. V shed 1 base, J shed 4 bases, and the junction held 7 bases outside the gene matches. This CDR3 is 15 amino acids long. CDR3 in DNA: TGCGCCAGCAGCCAAGTCCGGGGGGTTGCGTACGAGCAGTACTTC. Translation gives CASSQVRGVAYEQYF.

The sample holds many counts of this clonotype. The DNA of the CDR3 is TGTGCCAGCAGCCCGGACAGGCAAACCTACGAGCAGTACTTC. Translated, it gives CASSPDRQTYEQYF. V is TRBV5-6 and J is TRBJ2-7, with 7 bases aligning to TRBD1. The J segment lost 2 bases and the V segment lost 4 bases, leaving 6 bases of the junction unmatched. The CDR3 extends over 14 amino acids. Germline CDR1 reads SGHDT; CDR2 reads YYEEEE.

This clonotype was seen at least ten times. The chain is built from TRBV5-1 and TRBJ2-6; D is possibly TRBD2 (5 bases). Germline CDR1 and CDR2: SGHRS and YFSETQ. V lost 0 bases to trimming and J lost 7 bases, with 17 bases between them. This CDR3 is 17 amino acids long. In DNA form, the CDR3 reads TGCGCCAGCAGCTTGGGTCTGGTTGGACTGATTGCCAACGTCCTGACTTTC. It specifies CASSLGLVGLIANVLTF.